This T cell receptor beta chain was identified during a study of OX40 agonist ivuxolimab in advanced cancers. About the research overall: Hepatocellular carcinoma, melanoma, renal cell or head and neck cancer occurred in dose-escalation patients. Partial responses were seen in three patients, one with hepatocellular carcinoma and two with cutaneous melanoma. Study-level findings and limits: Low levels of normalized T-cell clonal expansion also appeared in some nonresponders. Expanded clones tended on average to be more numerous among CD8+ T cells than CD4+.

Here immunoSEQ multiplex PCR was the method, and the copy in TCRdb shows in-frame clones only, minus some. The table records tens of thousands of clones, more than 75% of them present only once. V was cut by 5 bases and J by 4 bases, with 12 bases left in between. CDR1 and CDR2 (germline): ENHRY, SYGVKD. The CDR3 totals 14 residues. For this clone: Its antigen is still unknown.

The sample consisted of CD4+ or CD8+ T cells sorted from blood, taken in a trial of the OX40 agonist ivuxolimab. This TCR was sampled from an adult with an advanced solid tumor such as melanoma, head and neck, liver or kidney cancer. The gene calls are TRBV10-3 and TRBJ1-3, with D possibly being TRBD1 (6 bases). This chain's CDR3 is CAISTITGGNTIYF. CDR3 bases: TGTGCCATCAGTACGATAACAGGGGGAAACACCATATATTTT.